The sequence of this TCR beta chain was determined in a study of T cells in Graves' hyperthyroidism and ophthalmopathy. Findings and caveats of the study: Using 13 V-J features, a model discriminated ophthalmopathy from stable hyperthyroidism.

The CDR3 contains 13 residues. Germline V CDR1 and CDR2: LNHDA, SQIVND (reference sequence). The V segment lost 6 bases and the J segment 6 bases; nucleotides outside the gene matches: 4. Uncontrolled infection, other autoimmune disease, pregnancy and lactation each barred patients from inclusion. Concerning this clonotype itself: Its target is not known.

Amplification of TCR beta CDR3 regions was performed using RNA transcripts as template. The study used the HTBI primer set for a first-round RT-PCR of the TCR CDR3. TCRdb called the multiplex PCR reads again in MiXCR, with one record for every CDR3 protein. This table holds 450,000 to 700,000 distinct CDR3 sequences, 46% found once. This receptor was obtained from an adult woman with Graves' disease, either hyperthyroidism or ophthalmopathy (not recorded which). V and J are TRBV19 and TRBJ1-5; TRBD1 matches at 8 bases. Sequencing used peripheral blood or thyroid tissue (not recorded which). Written as DNA, the CDR3 is TGTGCCAGTAGCCCAGGGGGCGTTCAGCCCCAGCATTTT. This gives the protein CASSPGGVQPQHF.